This T cell receptor (beta chain) is drawn from a study of blood T cell repertoires in COVID-19. About the study: The United States, Italy and Spain were the sources of the acute and convalescent COVID-19 samples.

In the source study's methods: Reference gene primer amplification gave nucleated cell count estimates. The data were produced by immunoSEQ multiplex PCR, yet TCRdb's version contains in-frame clones alone and is incomplete. V and J calls and clone size follow that table, whereas D and trimming were derived from the DNA. The profile covers 57,000 or so clones, with around 85% appearing a single time and about 14% taken by the ten largest. Germline V gene data show CDR1 as LNHDA and CDR2 as SQIVND (reference sequence). This CDR3 spans 16 amino acids. Losses at the gene ends were 2 bases for V and 4 bases for J; bases not matched to a gene: 6. This clone was counted a single time.

The chain recombines TRBV19 with TRBJ2-1; TRBD2 matches at 9 bases. Material for sequencing was peripheral blood. The receptor's source is a human donor in a cohort sampled during active COVID-19. CDR3 sequence reads: CASSILAGVPYNEQFF. The CDR3 DNA reads as TGTGCCAGTAGTATATTAGCGGGAGTCCCTTACAATGAGCAGTTCTTC.